The clone carrying this TCR beta chain was counted many times. Its antigen is as yet unknown. This record belongs to a study of spatial heterogeneity in lung cancer. Study summary: Across the raw uncorrected reads, a unique TCR and UMI combination was observed, on average, more than ten times.

Individual TCR cDNA molecules each bore their own unique molecular identifier. TCRdb reprocessed the 5' RACE reads via MiXCR and lists one record per CDR3 protein. The table has about 7,900 distinct CDR3 sequences, around 7% seen once. General observations from the study: Expanded alpha and beta TCR counts within tumors tracked tumor mutation counts.

Time point specified: sample taken at primary tumor resection. The donors, fewer than 95 patients with untreated early-stage non-small cell lung cancer, provided the samples. Sequencing of whole RNA from tumor, nontumor lung or frozen PBMC involved no sorting. The length of the CDR3 is 17 residues. V dropped 3 bases and J dropped 5; count of bases not matched to a gene: 13. Germline V gene data show CDR1 as SGHDN and CDR2 as FVKESK. V is TRBV14 and J is TRBJ2-1; 7 positions match TRBD2. The sample was lung tumor tissue, taken at surgery. The clonotype comes from a female donor with early-stage non-small cell lung cancer. DNA for the CDR3: TGTGCCAGCAGCCACCTGCGAGGGGCTAGCGGAAACAATGAGCAGTTCTTC. It specifies CASSHLRGASGNNEQFF.